A single sample gave rise to the 15 T cell receptor beta chains below, sequenced in a study of shared T cell receptors in the human thymus. Produced via immunoSEQ multiplex PCR; TCRdb's table is partial and in-frame only. The table has about 540,000 clones, 70% to 80% seen once; the top ten hold 0.013%. These data also formed part of another study, on human thymus T cells.

Sequencing was carried out using thymocytes. The receptors were gathered from a boy younger than two with a congenital heart defect.

V and J are TRBV19 and TRBJ1-3; maybe TRBD1 (6 bases). CDR1 is LNHDA, CDR2 SQIVND, per germline (reference sequence). The CDR3 loop spans 13 amino acids. Trimming removed 7 bases from V and 4 bases from J, with 11 bases in between. The CDR3 here is CASKGGPGNTIYF. Here the CDR3 DNA reads TGTGCCAGTAAGGGGGGGCCGGGAAACACCATATATTTT.

The V call is TRBV6-1, the J call TRBJ2-7; 11 bases line up with TRBD1. The CDR3 extends over 17 amino acids. V gave up 1 base and J gave up 4 bases; unmatched junction bases: 9. Germline V lookup: CDR1 MNHNS, CDR2 SASEGT. The CDR3 loop is CASSEERTGGRLYEQYF. The CDR3 region has the DNA TGTGCCAGCAGTGAAGAGAGGACAGGGGGCCGTCTTTACGAGCAGTACTTC.

J is TRBJ2-5 and V is TRBV28, with a weak D call TRBD1 (6 bases). V shed 6 bases and J shed 3 bases, with 14 bases lying between them. The germline V gene has CDR1 MDHEN and CDR2 SYDVKM. This CDR3 is built from 14 residues. CDR3 in amino acids: CASSGQLNKETQYF. CDR3 DNA: TGTGCCAGCAGCGGACAGCTGAATAAAGAGACCCAGTACTTC. Full variable domain (remainder filled in from reference TRBV28 and TRBJ2-5): DVKVTQSSRYLVKRTGEKVFLECVQDMDHENMFWYRQDPGLGLRLIYFSYDVKMKEKGDIPEGYSVSREKKERFSLILESASTNQTSMYLCASSGQLNKETQYFGPGTRLLVL.

This clone has more than one count but fewer than ten. V gene TRBV7-8 combines with J gene TRBJ2-5; weak D call: TRBD2 (5 bases). V lost 4 bases, J lost 0 bases, and 15 bases lay in between. The germline V gene has CDR1 SGHVS and CDR2 FQNEAQ. The CDR3 contains 16 residues. CDR3 sequence: CASSCKPGKNQETQYF. The CDR3 coding sequence is TGTGCCAGCAGCTGCAAGCCCGGGAAGAACCAAGAGACCCAGTACTTC.

This chain connects TRBV6-4 to TRBJ1-2; D possibly corresponds to TRBD1 (6 bases). The CDR3 has 14 residues. The V end lost 7 bases, the J end lost 7 bases, and 19 bases lay between the germline ends. Germline V gives CDR1 MRHNA, CDR2 SNTAGT. In DNA form, the CDR3 reads TGTGCCAGCAAAAGGGACAACAGGGCCAGTGGCTACACCTTC. Its protein product is CASKRDNRASGYTF.

This clone turned up a few times. Different DNA sequences within this sample yield the same CDR3. The chain carries TRBV5-4 and TRBJ2-3; 15 bases are shared with TRBD2. The CDR3 length is 18 residues. J gave up 1 base and V 4 bases, and 7 bases lay outside the gene matches. Looked up from germline, CDR1 is SGHNT and CDR2 is YYREEE (reference sequence). CDR3 nucleotide sequence: TGTGCCAGCAGCCCTGGACTAGCGGGAGGGCCAGGCACAGATACGCAGTATTTT. Protein sequence: CASSPGLAGGPGTDTQYF.

The chain recombines TRBV10-2 with TRBJ1-5; possibly TRBD1 for D (6 bases). V lost 8 bases and J 0 bases, leaving 20 bases between the germline ends. The germline V gene has CDR1 WSHSY and CDR2 SAAADI. The CDR3 runs to 17 residues. The CDR3 is CASGPGHLGASNQPQHF. The CDR3 nucleotides read TGCGCCAGCGGCCCGGGGCATCTGGGGGCTAGCAATCAGCCCCAGCATTTT.

The rearrangement links TRBV30 to TRBJ2-2; weak D call: TRBD1 (5 bases). Trimming took 0 bases from V and 6 from J, leaving 29 bases between them. The CDR3 runs 20 residues. From germline, CDR1 is GTSNPN and CDR2 SVGIG (reference sequence). The CDR3 protein is CAWSVRTPQVRVIAAGELFF. CDR3 sequence (DNA): TGTGCCTGGAGTGTAAGAACCCCACAGGTTCGAGTCATCGCGGCCGGGGAGCTGTTTTTT.

The rearrangement uses TRBV11-3 and TRBJ2-1; TRBD2 aligns across 9 bases. J lost 6 bases, V lost 0 bases, and 9 bases had no gene match. CDR3 length: 17 residues. Germline CDR1 reads SGHNT; CDR2 reads YENEEA. The CDR3 sequence: CASSLEGLSGSGNEQFF. DNA for the CDR3: TGTGCCAGCAGCTTAGAGGGTCTTAGCGGGAGTGGCAATGAGCAGTTCTTC.

The chain combines TRBV29-1 with TRBJ1-5; TRBD1 is a possible D gene (5 bases). Deletions cut 3 bases from V and 3 bases from J, with 9 bases between. The CDR3 has 13 amino acids. Germline CDR1 and CDR2: SQVTM and ANQGSEA. For the CDR3, the DNA is TGCAGCGTTGAGACAGAGTCCAATCAGCCCCAGCATTTT. Protein product: CSVETESNQPQHF.

V usage is TRBV4-2 and J usage is TRBJ2-1, with D possibly TRBD2 on 6 matching bases. The CDR3 is 17 residues long. Deletions cut 1 base from V and 4 bases from J, with 17 bases between. Germline V gene lookup returns CDR1 LGHNA and CDR2 YNFKEQ. The CDR3 bases are TGTGCCAGCAGCCAAGCCCTCCAAGCGGGCCCTTACAATGAGCAGTTCTTC. It codes for CASSQALQAGPYNEQFF.

This clone appeared a single time. The V call is TRBV30, the J call TRBJ2-3; 9 bases map to TRBD2. The CDR3 runs to 16 residues. Losses at the gene ends were 3 bases for V and 4 bases for J; bases not matched to a gene: 11. Germline V gives CDR1 GTSNPN, CDR2 SVGIG (reference sequence). The CDR3 here is CAWRDCSGSGADTQYF. Written as DNA, the CDR3 is TGTGCCTGGAGGGACTGTAGCGGGAGTGGGGCAGATACGCAGTATTTT.

Worth noting for this clone: The sample has other DNA sequences that encode this CDR3 too. The chain links TRBV7-2 to TRBJ2-7, with 10 positions matching TRBD2. CDR3 size: 15 residues. Germline V gene lookup returns CDR1 SGHTA and CDR2 FQGNSA. V shed 1 base, J shed 5 bases, and the junction held 5 bases outside the gene matches. CDR3 coding DNA: TGTGCCAGCAGCTTAGAGCTTCTAGCGGGAGACGAGCAGTACTTC. It yields the protein CASSLELLAGDEQYF.

The chain uses TRBV11-2 and TRBJ2-5; 8 bases agree with TRBD2. Germline assignment: CDR1 SGHAT and CDR2 FQNNGV. The CDR3 sequence is 17 residues long. V shed 2 bases and J 1 base; nucleotides not matched to a gene: 9. The CDR3: CASSLRREAILQETQYF. In DNA form, the CDR3 reads TGTGCCAGCAGCTTAAGGCGGGAGGCTATACTCCAAGAGACCCAGTACTTC. The full variable domain, completed using reference TRBV11-2 and TRBJ2-5, is EAGVAQSPRYKIIEKRQSVAFWCNPISGHATLYWYQQILGQGPKLLIQFQNNGVVDDSQLPKDRFSAERLKGVDSTLKIQPAKLEDSAVYLCASSLRREAILQETQYFGPGTRLLVL.

V is TRBV7-9 and J is TRBJ1-4; 7 bases map to TRBD1. Germline loops: CDR1 SEHNR, CDR2 FQNEAQ (reference sequence). The CDR3 extends over 16 amino acids. V gave up 8 bases and J gave up 7 bases; unmatched junction bases: 16. The DNA of the CDR3 is TGTGCCAGCCGCGGATACAGACAGGGAGAGGGTGAAAAACTGTTTTTT. This encodes CASRGYRQGEGEKLFF.